This T cell receptor (beta chain) was captured in a study of T cells in Graves' hyperthyroidism and ophthalmopathy. V was pared by 1 base and J by 6 bases, with 3 bases of the junction left unmatched. CDR1 is SGHRS and CDR2 is YFSETQ in the germline V gene. This CDR3 contains 15 residues. TCR beta CDR3 sequences were amplified from RNA transcripts. First-round RT-PCR targeting the TCR CDR3 was performed with the HTBI primer set. TCRdb used MiXCR to reprocess the multiplex PCR reads, holding one entry per CDR3 protein. The sample contains 600,000 to 650,000 distinct CDR3 sequences, 20% of which appear only once.

The chain combines TRBV5-1 with TRBJ2-2, with 10 nucleotides matching TRBD2. The receptor was derived from a man aged 30 to 45 with Graves' ophthalmopathy. Material for sequencing was blood. As DNA, the CDR3 is TGCGCCAGCAGCTTGATAGCGGGAGGCTCCGGGGAGCTGTTTTTT. It codes for CASSLIAGGSGELFF. The variable domain in full, completed from reference TRBV5-1 and TRBJ2-2, reads KAGVTQTPRYLIKTRGQQVTLSCSPISGHRSVSWYQQTPGQGLQFLFEYFSETQRNKGNFPGRFSGRQFSNSRSEMNVSTLELGDSALYLCASSLIAGGSGELFFGEGSRLTVL.